The T cell receptor (beta chain) under discussion was sequenced for a study of blood T cell repertoires in COVID-19. Clones were sequenced by immunoSEQ multiplex PCR, and TCRdb holds only the in-frame ones, with some missing. The sample contains 250,000 to 350,000 clones, approximately 90% of which appear only once. Sequencing was performed on PBMCs or T cells enriched from blood (not recorded which). This TCR came from a woman aged 18-30 years who had recovered from COVID-19.

CDR3 region: CASSQVGRVGNEQYF. The CDR3 DNA reads TGCGCCAGCAGCCAAGTGGGCAGGGTTGGGAACGAGCAGTACTTC. This chain connects TRBV4-1 to TRBJ2-7; D might be TRBD1 (5 bases). V was pared by 1 base and J by 5 bases, with 15 bases between. The germline V gene has CDR1 MGHRA and CDR2 YSYEKL. The CDR3 totals 15 residues.